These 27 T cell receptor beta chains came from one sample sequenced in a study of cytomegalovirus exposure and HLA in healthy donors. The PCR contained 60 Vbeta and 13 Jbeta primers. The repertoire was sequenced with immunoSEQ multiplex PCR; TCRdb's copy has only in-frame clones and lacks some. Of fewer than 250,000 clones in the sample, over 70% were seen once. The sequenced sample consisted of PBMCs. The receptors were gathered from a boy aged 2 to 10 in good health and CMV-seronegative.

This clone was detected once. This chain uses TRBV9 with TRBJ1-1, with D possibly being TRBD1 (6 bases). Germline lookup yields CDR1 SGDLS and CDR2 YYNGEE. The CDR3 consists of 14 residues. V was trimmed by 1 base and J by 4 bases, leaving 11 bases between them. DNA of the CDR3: TGTGCCAGCAGCGTACAGGGGACCGGCACTGAAGCTTTCTTT. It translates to CASSVQGTGTEAFF. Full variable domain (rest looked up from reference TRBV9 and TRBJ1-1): DSGVTQTPKHLITATGQRVTLRCSPRSGDLSVYWYQQSLDQGLQFLIQYYNGEERAKGNILERFSAQQFPDLHSELNLSSLELGDSALYFCASSVQGTGTEAFFGQGTRLTVV.

The CDR3 DNA reads TGTGCCAGCAGTTACGACGGGGGTCCGAGGGAGCAGTACTTC. Translated: CASSYDGGPREQYF. This rearrangement joins TRBV6-6 to TRBJ2-7; D may be TRBD2 (6 bases). Germline V gives CDR1 MNHNY, CDR2 SVGAGI (reference sequence). V was trimmed by 2 bases and J by 7 bases, leaving 15 bases between them. The CDR3 contains 14 residues.

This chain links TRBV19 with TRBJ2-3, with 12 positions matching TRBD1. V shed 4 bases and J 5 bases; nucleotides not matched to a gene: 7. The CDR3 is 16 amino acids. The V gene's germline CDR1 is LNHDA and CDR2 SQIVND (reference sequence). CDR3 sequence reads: CASSTRDRGRGDTQYF. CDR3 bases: TGTGCCAGTAGTACCCGGGACAGGGGGCGAGGAGATACGCAGTATTTT.

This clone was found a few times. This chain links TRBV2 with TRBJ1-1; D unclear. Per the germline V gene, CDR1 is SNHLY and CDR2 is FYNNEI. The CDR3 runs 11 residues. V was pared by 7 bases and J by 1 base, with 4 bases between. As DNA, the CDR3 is TGTGCCAGCAAGCGGAACACTGAAGCTTTCTTT. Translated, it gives CASKRNTEAFF.

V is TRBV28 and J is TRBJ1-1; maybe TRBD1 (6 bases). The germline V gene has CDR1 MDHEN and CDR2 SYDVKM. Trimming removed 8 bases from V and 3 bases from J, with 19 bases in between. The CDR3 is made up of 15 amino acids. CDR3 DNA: TGTGCCAGCTGTCTCAGTGGGGGCTGTTACACTGAAGCTTTCTTT. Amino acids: CASCLSGGCYTEAFF.

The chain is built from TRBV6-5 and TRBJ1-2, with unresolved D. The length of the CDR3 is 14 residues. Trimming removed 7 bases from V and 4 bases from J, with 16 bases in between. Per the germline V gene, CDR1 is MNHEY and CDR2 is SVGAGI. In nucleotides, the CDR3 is TGTGCCAGCACCTCTAATGGAGGATCCTATGGCTACACCTTC. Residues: CASTSNGGSYGYTF.

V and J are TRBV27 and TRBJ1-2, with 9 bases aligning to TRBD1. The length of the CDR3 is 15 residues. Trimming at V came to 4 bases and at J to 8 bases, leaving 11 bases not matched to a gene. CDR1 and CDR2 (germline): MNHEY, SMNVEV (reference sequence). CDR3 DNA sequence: TGTGCCAGCAGTTGGGACAGGGCGGTAAGGAAAGGCTACACCTTC. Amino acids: CASSWDRAVRKGYTF.

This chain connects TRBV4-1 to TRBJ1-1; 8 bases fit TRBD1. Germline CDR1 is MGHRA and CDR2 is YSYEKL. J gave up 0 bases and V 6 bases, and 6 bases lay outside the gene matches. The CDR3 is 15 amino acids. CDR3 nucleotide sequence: TGCGCCAGCAGACCGACAGGGGAATTGAACACTGAAGCTTTCTTT. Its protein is CASRPTGELNTEAFF.

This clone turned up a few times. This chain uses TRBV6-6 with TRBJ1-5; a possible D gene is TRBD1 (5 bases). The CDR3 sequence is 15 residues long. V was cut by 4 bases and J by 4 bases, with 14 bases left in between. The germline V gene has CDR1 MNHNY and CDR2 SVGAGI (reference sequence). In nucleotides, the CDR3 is TGTGCCAGCAGTTTTGAAGACAGAGCGAATCAGCCCCAGCATTTT. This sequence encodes CASSFEDRANQPQHF.

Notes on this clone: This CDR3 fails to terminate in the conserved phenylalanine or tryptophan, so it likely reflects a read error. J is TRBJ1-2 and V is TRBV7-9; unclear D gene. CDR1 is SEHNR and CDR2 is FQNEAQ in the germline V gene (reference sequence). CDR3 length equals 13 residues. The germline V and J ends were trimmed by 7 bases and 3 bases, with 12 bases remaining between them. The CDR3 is CASTPTDYYGYTV. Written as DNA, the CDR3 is TGTGCCAGCACCCCGACGGATTACTATGGCTACACCGTC.

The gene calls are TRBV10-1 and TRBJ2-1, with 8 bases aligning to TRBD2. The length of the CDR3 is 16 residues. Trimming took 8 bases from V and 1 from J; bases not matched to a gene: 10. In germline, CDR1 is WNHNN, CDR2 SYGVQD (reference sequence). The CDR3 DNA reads TGCGCCAGCCCTCTTGAGGAGCGGGAGTCCTACAATGAGCAGTTCTTC. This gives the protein CASPLEERESYNEQFF.

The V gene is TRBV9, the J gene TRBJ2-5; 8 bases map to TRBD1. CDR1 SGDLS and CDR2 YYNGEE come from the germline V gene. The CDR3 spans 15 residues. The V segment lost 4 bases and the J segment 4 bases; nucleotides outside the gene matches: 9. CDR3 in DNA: TGTGCCAGCAGCCCAGAGGACAGGGTAGGAGAGACCCAGTACTTC. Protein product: CASSPEDRVGETQYF.

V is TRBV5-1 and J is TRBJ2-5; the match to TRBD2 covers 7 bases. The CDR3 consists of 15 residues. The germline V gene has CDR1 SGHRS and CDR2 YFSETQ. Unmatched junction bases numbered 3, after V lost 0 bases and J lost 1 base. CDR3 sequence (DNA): TGCGCCAGCAGCTTGGCGGCTAGCGGCCAAGAGACCCAGTACTTC. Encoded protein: CASSLAASGQETQYF.

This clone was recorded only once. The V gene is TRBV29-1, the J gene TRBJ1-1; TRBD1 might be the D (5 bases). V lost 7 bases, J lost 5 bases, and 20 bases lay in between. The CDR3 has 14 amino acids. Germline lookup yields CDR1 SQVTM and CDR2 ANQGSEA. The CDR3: CSAHHPTDSTEAFF. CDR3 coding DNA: TGCAGCGCCCACCATCCGACAGATAGTACTGAAGCTTTCTTT.

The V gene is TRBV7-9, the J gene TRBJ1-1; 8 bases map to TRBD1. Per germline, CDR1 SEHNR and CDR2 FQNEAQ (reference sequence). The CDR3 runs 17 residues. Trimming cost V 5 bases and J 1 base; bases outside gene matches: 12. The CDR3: CASSPFGTGGANTEAFF. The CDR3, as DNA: TGTGCCAGCAGCCCCTTCGGAACAGGGGGAGCGAACACTGAAGCTTTCTTT.

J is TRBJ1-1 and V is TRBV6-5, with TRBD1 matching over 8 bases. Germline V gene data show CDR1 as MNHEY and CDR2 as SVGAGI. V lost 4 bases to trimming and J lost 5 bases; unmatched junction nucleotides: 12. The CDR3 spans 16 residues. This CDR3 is CASSWVGQGRRTEAFF. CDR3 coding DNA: TGTGCCAGCAGTTGGGTCGGACAGGGCAGAAGGACTGAAGCTTTCTTT.

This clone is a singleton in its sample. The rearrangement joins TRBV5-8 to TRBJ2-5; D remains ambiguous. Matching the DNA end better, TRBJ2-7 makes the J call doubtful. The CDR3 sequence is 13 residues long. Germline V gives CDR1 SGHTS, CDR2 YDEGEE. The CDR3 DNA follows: TGTGCCAGCAGCTTCCCTGGAACTAACGAGCAGTACTTC. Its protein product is CASSFPGTNEQYF.

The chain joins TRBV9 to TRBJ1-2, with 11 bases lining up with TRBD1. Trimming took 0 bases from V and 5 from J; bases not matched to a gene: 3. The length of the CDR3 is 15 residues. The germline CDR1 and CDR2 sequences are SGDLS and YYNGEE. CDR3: CASSVGDRGWYGYTF. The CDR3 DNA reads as TGTGCCAGCAGCGTAGGGGACAGGGGGTGGTATGGCTACACCTTC.

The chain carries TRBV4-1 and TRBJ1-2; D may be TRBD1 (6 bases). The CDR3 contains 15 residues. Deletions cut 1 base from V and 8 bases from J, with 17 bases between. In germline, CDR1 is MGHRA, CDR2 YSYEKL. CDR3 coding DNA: TGCGCCAGCAGCCAAGGAATGGGACAAGGACGGGGCTACACCTTC. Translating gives CASSQGMGQGRGYTF.

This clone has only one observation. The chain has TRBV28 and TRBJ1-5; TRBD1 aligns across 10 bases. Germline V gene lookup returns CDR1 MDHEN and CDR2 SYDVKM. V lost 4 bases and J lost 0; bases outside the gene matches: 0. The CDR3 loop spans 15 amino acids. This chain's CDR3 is CASSWTGGSNQPQHF. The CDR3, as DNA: TGTGCCAGCAGTTGGACAGGGGGTAGCAATCAGCCCCAGCATTTT.

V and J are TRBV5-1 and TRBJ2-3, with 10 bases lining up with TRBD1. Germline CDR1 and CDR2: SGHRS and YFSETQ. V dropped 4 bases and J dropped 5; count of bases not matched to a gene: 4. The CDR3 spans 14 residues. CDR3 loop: CASSLGQGKDTQYF. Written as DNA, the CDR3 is TGCGCCAGCAGCCTGGGACAGGGGAAAGATACGCAGTATTTT.

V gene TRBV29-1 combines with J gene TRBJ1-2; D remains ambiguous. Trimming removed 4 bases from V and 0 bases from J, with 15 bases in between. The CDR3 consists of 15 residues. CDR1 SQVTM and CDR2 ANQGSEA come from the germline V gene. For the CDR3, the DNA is TGCAGCGTTGCCCCAGGCCTCCAAGCTAACTATGGCTACACCTTC. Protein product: CSVAPGLQANYGYTF.

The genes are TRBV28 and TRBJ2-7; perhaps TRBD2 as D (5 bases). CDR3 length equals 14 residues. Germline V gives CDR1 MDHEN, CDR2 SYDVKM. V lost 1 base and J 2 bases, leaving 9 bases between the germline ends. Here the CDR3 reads CASSLSGLAYEQYF. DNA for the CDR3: TGTGCCAGCAGTTTATCGGGGTTAGCCTACGAGCAGTACTTC.

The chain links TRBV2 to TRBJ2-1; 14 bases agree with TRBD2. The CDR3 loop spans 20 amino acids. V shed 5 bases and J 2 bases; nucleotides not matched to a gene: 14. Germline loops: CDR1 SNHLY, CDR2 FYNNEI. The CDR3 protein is CASSPFPGLAGEGPYNEQFF. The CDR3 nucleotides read TGTGCCAGCAGTCCTTTTCCGGGACTAGCGGGAGAGGGCCCCTACAATGAGCAGTTCTTC.

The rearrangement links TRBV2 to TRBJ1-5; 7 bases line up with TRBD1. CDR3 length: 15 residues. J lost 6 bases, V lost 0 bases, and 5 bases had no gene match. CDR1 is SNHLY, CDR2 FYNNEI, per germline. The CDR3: CASSEAIQGSQPQHF. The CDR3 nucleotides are TGTGCCAGCAGTGAAGCTATACAGGGGAGTCAGCCCCAGCATTTT.

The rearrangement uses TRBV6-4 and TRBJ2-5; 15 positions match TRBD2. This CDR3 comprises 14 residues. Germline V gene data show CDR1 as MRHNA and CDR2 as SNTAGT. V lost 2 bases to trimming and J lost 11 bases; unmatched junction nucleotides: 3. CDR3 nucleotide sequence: TGTGCCAGCAGTGACGGACTAGCGGGGGGGGAGCAGTACTTC. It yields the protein CASSDGLAGGEQYF.

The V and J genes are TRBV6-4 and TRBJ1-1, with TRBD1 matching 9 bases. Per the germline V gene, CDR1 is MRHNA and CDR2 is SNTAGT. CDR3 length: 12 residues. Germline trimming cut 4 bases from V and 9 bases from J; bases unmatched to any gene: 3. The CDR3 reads CASSATGGKAFF. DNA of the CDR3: TGTGCCAGCAGTGCCACAGGGGGCAAAGCTTTCTTT.